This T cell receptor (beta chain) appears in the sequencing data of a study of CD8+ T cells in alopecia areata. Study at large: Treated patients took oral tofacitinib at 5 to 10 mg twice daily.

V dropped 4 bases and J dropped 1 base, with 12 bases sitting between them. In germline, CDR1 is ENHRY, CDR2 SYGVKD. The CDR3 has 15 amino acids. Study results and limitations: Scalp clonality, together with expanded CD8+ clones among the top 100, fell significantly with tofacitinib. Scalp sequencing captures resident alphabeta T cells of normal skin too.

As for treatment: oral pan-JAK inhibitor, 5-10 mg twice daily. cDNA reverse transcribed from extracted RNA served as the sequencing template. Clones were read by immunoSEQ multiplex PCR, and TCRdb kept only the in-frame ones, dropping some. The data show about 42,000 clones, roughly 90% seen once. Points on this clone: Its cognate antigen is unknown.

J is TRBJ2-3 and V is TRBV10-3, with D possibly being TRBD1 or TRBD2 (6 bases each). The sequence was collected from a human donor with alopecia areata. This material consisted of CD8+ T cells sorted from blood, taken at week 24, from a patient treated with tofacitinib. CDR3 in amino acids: CAISVEGGRTDTQYF. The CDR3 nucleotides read TGTGCCATCAGTGTGGAGGGGGGCCGCACAGATACGCAGTATTTT.